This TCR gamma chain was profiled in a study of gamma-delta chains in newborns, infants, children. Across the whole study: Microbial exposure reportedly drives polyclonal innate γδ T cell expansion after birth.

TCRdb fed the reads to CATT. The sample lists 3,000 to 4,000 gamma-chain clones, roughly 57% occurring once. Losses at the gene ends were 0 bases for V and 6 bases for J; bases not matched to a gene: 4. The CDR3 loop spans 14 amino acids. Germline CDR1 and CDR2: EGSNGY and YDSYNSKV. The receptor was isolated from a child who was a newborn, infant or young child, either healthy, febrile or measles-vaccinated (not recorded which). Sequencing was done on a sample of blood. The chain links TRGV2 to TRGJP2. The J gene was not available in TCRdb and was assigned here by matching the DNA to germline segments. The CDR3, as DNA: TGTGCCACCTGGGACGGGCGGGGTGATTGGATCAAGACGTTT. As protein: CATWDGRGDWIKTF.